A single sample is the source of the 9 T cell receptor beta chains below, sequenced in a study of T cell changes during pregnancy in multiple sclerosis. Method: immunoSEQ multiplex PCR; TCRdb's copy keeps in-frame clones and lacks some. The table has some 80,000 clones, around 90% seen once; the top ten hold under 1.5%. The sequences come from peripheral blood, collected before pregnancy. The receptors derive from a female donor with multiple sclerosis, enrolled in a pregnancy study.

The rearrangement joins TRBV2 to TRBJ1-2; D perhaps matches TRBD1 (6 bases). This CDR3 region has 15 residues. Germline V gene data show CDR1 as SNHLY and CDR2 as FYNNEI. V was cut by 7 bases and J by 0 bases, with 15 bases left in between. CDR3 region: CASKSRQEANYGYTF. CDR3 bases: TGTGCCAGCAAGTCCCGACAGGAAGCTAACTATGGCTACACCTTC.

V is TRBV27 and J is TRBJ2-7; 12 nucleotides match TRBD2. Germline V lookup: CDR1 MNHEY, CDR2 SMNVEV (reference sequence). The V and J ends lost 2 bases and 3 bases, in that order; junction bases with no gene match: 2. The CDR3 covers 15 residues. The CDR3: CASSLGLAGNYEQYF. The CDR3 region has the DNA TGTGCCAGCAGTTTAGGACTAGCGGGAAACTACGAGCAGTACTTC.

The CDR3 here is CASSLGLAGAQETQYF. CDR3 DNA sequence: TGTGCCAGCAGCTTAGGACTAGCGGGGGCCCAAGAGACCCAGTACTTC. V and J are TRBV13 and TRBJ2-5, with 11 bases fitting TRBD2. The CDR3 extends over 16 amino acids. The germline CDR1 and CDR2 sequences are PRHDT and FYEKMQ (reference sequence). After removal of 0 bases from V and 1 base from J, the junction contained 1 base not matched to a gene.

This chain uses TRBV19 with TRBJ1-5; TRBD1 aligns across 7 bases. V gave up 6 bases and J gave up 0 bases; unmatched junction bases: 14. Germline assignment: CDR1 LNHDA and CDR2 SQIVND (reference sequence). This CDR3 spans 18 amino acids. This chain's CDR3 is CASSLPGQSLLSNQPQHF. The CDR3 nucleotides are TGTGCCAGTAGCCTCCCGGGACAGTCCTTACTTAGCAATCAGCCCCAGCATTTT.

The gene calls are TRBV29-1 and TRBJ2-1; the match to TRBD2 covers 12 bases. J lost 4 bases, V lost 1 base, and 2 bases had no gene match. The CDR3 is 15 amino acids. In germline, CDR1 is SQVTM, CDR2 ANQGSEA. CDR3 nucleotide sequence: TGCAGCGTTGAAGGAGGGACTAGCGGGTACAATGAGCAGTTCTTC. The encoded protein is CSVEGGTSGYNEQFF.

The chain combines TRBV18 with TRBJ1-5; the D gene is possibly TRBD1 (5 bases). CDR3 size: 14 residues. The germline CDR1 and CDR2 sequences are KGHSH and LQKENI. Trimming removed 5 bases from V and 2 bases from J, with 10 bases in between. The CDR3 region has the DNA TGTGCCAGCTCATTGGGGGAGGGCAATCAGCCCCAGCATTTT. It specifies CASSLGEGNQPQHF.

In this sample, this clone turned up once. The J gene is TRBJ1-5, the V gene TRBV30; possible D gene TRBD1, 5 bases. CDR3 length equals 13 residues. The V gene's germline CDR1 is GTSNPN and CDR2 SVGIG (reference sequence). V shed 7 bases and J shed 2 bases, with 12 bases lying between them. DNA of the CDR3: TGTGCCTTACAGGACGGTGGCAATCAGCCCCAGCATTTT. This translates into CALQDGGNQPQHF.

This chain uses TRBV5-1 with TRBJ1-3, with D unclear. Germline assignment: CDR1 SGHRS and CDR2 YFSETQ. The CDR3 spans 13 residues. Between the trimmed V and J ends, which lost 5 bases and 0 bases, there was a span of 6 bases. The CDR3 DNA reads TGCGCCAGCAGGCCACACTCTGGAAACACCATATATTTT. It encodes CASRPHSGNTIYF.

J is TRBJ2-5 and V is TRBV11-2; 11 bases are shared with TRBD2. CDR1 is SGHAT and CDR2 is FQNNGV in the germline V gene. V gave up 6 bases and J gave up 5 bases; unmatched junction bases: 8. The length of the CDR3 is 15 residues. CDR3 nucleotides: TGTGCCAGCAGACCAATAGCGGGGGGGCGGGAGACCCAGTACTTC. Translating it yields CASRPIAGGRETQYF.